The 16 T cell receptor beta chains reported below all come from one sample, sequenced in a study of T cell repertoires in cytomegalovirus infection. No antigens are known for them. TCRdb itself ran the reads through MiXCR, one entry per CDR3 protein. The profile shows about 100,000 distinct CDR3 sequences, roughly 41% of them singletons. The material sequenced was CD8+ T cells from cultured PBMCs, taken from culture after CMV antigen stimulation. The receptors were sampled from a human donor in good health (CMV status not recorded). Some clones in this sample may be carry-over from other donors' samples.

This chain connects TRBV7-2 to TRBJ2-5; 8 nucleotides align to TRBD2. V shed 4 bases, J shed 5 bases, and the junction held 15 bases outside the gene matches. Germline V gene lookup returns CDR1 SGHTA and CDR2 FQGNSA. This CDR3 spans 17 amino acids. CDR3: CASSSTGPAAGVETQYF. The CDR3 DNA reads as TGTGCCAGCAGCTCCACCGGGCCCGCAGCGGGGGTTGAGACCCAGTACTTC.

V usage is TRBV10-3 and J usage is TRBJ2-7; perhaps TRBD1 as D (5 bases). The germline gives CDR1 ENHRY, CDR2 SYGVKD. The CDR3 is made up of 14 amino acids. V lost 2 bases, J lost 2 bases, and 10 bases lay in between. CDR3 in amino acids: CAISEQGPAYEQYF. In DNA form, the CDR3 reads TGTGCCATCAGTGAGCAGGGTCCGGCCTACGAGCAGTACTTC.

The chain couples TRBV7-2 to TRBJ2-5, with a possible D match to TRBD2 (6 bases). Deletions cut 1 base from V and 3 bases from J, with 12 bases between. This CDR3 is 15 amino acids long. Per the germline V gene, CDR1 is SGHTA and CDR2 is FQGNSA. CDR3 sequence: CASSLVGTLKETQYF. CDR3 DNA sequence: TGTGCCAGCAGCTTAGTTGGGACTTTGAAAGAGACCCAGTACTTC.

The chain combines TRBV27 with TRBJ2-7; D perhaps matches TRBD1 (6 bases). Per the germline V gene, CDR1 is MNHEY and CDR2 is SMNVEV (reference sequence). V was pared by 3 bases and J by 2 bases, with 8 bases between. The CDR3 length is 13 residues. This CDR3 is CASSFTGTYEQYF. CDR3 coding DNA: TGTGCCAGCAGTTTTACAGGGACCTACGAGCAGTACTTC.

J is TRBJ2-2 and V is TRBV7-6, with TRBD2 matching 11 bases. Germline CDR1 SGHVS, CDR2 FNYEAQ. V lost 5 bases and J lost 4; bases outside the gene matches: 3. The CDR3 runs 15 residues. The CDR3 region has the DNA TGTGCCAGCAGCCAGACTAGCGGGGCCACCGGGGAGCTGTTTTTT. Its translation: CASSQTSGATGELFF.

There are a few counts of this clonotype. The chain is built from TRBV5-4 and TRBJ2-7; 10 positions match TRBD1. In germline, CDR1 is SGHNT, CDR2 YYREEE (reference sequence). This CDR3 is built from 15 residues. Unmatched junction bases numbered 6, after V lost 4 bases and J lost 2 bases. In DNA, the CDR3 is TGTGCCAGCAGCGTTTGGGGGACAGGGGCCTACGAGCAGTACTTC. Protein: CASSVWGTGAYEQYF.

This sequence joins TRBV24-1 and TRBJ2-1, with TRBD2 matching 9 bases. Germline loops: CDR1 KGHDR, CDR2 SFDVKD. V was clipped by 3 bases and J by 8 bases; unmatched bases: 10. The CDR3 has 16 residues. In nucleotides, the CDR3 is TGTGCCACCAGTGATCCGCCGCGGGGGGGACTCCATGAGCAGTTCTTC. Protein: CATSDPPRGGLHEQFF.

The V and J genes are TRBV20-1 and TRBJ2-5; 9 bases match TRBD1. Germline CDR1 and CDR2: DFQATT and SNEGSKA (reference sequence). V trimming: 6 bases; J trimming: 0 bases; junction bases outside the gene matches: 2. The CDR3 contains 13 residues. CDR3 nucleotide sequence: TGCAGTGCCGGGACAGGGAACCAAGAGACCCAGTACTTC. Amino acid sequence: CSAGTGNQETQYF.

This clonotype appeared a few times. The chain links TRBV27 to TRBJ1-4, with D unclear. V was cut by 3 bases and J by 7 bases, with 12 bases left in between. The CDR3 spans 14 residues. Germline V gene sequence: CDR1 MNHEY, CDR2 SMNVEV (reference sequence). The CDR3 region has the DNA TGTGCCAGCAGTTTGGGAGGCGGTTTTGAAAAACTGTTTTTT. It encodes CASSLGGGFEKLFF.

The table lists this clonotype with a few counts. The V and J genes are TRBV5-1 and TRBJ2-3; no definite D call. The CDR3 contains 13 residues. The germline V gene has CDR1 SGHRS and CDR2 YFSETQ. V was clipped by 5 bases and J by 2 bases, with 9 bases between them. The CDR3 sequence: CASRSILTDTQYF. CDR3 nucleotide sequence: TGCGCCAGCAGGTCGATCCTCACAGATACGCAGTATTTT.

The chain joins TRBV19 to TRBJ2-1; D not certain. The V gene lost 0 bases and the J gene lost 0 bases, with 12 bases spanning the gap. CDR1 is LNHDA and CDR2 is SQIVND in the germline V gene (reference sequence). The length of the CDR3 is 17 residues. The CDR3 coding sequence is TGTGCCAGTAGTATAGATGGCTTCTTGAGCTCCTACAATGAGCAGTTCTTC. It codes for CASSIDGFLSSYNEQFF.

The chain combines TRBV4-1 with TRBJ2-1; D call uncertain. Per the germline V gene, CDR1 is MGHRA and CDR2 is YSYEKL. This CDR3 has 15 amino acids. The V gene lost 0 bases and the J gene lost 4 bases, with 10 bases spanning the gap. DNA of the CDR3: TGCGCCAGCAGCCAAGATATCCCCAGTTACAATGAGCAGTTCTTC. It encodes CASSQDIPSYNEQFF.

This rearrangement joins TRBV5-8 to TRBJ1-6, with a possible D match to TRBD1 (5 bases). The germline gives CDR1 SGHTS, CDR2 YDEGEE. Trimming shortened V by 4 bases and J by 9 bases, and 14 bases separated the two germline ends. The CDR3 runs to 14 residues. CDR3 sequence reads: CASSPGLRGSPLHF. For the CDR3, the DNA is TGTGCCAGCAGCCCGGGACTTAGGGGTTCACCCCTCCACTTT.

As DNA, the CDR3 is TGCAGTGCTAGAGATCTTGACGCAGACTCTGGAAACACCATATATTTT. This encodes CSARDLDADSGNTIYF. This chain uses TRBV20-1 with TRBJ1-3; D remains ambiguous. CDR1 and CDR2 from the germline V gene are DFQATT and SNEGSKA (reference sequence). There are 16 residues in the CDR3. V gave up 0 bases and J gave up 0 bases, with 12 bases separating them.

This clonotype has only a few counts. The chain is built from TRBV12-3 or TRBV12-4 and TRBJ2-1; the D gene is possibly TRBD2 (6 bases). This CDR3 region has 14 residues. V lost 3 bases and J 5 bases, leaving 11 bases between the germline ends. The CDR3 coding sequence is TGTGCCAGCAGTTTCGGGGGAATCAACAATGAGCAGTTCTTC. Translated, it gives CASSFGGINNEQFF.

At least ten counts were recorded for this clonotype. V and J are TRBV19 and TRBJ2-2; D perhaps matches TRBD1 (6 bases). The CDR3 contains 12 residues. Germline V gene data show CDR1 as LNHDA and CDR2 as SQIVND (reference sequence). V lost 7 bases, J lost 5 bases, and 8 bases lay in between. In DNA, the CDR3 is TGTGCCAGTACAGGGGTGACCGGGGAGCTGTTTTTT. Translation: CASTGVTGELFF.